The 13 T cell receptor beta chains presented below share a single source sample, sequenced in a study of regulatory T cells in long-lasting Graves disease. Noted time point: persistent/refractory GD, antithyroid drugs over 5 years with positive TRAb. Preparation of the TCR library used RNA extracted from PBMCs. In building TCR beta libraries, iRepertoire HTBI primers were used together with Arm-PCR of CDR3 regions. TCRdb called the multiplex PCR reads again in MiXCR, with one record for every CDR3 protein. The table records some 330,000 distinct CDR3 sequences, roughly 23% of them present only once. The source material was peripheral blood mononuclear cells (PBMCs), sampled when the disease was refractory, from a patient treated with antithyroid drugs. The receptors were gathered from a woman aged 40 to 50 with Graves disease.

The table lists this clonotype with many counts. The J gene is TRBJ2-5, the V gene TRBV12-3 or TRBV12-4, with a possible D match to TRBD1 (5 bases). Trimming left V 8 bases short and J 3 bases short, with 10 bases between. The CDR3 totals 12 residues. CDR3 nucleotide sequence: TGTGCCAGCGCTCCCAGGGAAGAGACCCAGTACTTC. Its protein is CASAPREETQYF.

The genes are TRBV19 and TRBJ1-5; D possibly corresponds to TRBD1 (5 bases). Trimming stripped 4 bases from V and 3 bases from J, with 13 bases between. Germline V gene data show CDR1 as LNHDA and CDR2 as SQIVND (reference sequence). The CDR3 covers 15 residues. CDR3 DNA sequence: TGTGCCAGTAGTAGACGGGACCGACTCAATCAGCCCCAGCATTTT. Protein product: CASSRRDRLNQPQHF.

This clonotype was seen ten or more times. The chain carries TRBV11-2 and TRBJ2-7, with D perhaps TRBD1 or TRBD2 (6 bases each). Germline-derived CDR1 and CDR2 are SGHAT and FQNNGV. The CDR3 is made up of 10 amino acids. The DNA of the CDR3 is TGTGCTAGGGGGGCGTACGAGCAGTACTTC. Encoded protein: CARGAYEQYF.

The rearrangement uses TRBV7-9 and TRBJ1-3; D gene ambiguous. This CDR3 region has 12 residues. V was pared by 7 bases and J by 0 bases, with 4 bases between. Germline V lookup: CDR1 SEHNR, CDR2 FQNEAQ (reference sequence). The CDR3 DNA sequence: TGTGCCAGCACCCACTCTGGAAACACCATATATTTT. This encodes CASTHSGNTIYF.

This clonotype was counted only a few times. The chain joins TRBV27 to TRBJ2-7; D remains unclear. Germline V gene sequence: CDR1 MNHEY, CDR2 SMNVEV (reference sequence). The CDR3 has 15 amino acids. Trimming stripped 5 bases from V and 1 base from J, with 15 bases between. The CDR3 sequence is CASSLRGVRSYEQYF. CDR3 DNA: TGTGCCAGCAGTCTACGCGGAGTAAGGTCCTACGAGCAGTACTTC.

Ten or more counts support this clonotype. This chain uses TRBV29-1 with TRBJ1-1, with 7 nucleotides matching TRBD1. Germline trimming cut 7 bases from V and 1 base from J; bases unmatched to any gene: 6. CDR3 length: 13 residues. Germline V CDR1 and CDR2: SQVTM, ANQGSEA. The chain's CDR3 is CSASQGRNTEAFF. CDR3 DNA: TGCAGCGCTTCACAGGGGCGGAACACTGAAGCTTTCTTT.

This rearrangement joins TRBV7-2 to TRBJ2-7, with 7 bases aligning to TRBD2. The germline gives CDR1 SGHTA, CDR2 FQGNSA. The CDR3 length is 15 residues. The J segment lost 2 bases and the V segment lost 5 bases, leaving 9 bases of the junction unmatched. In DNA, the CDR3 is TGTGCCAGCAGCCGCCGGGGGGTGATGGCCTACGAGCAGTACTTC. This sequence encodes CASSRRGVMAYEQYF.

V and J are TRBV15 and TRBJ1-5; no clear D. The CDR3 has 15 amino acids. Between the trimmed V and J ends, which lost 1 base and 7 bases, there was a span of 14 bases. From germline, CDR1 is LNHNV and CDR2 YYDKDF (reference sequence). CDR3 region: CATSRGGPGAQPQHF. The CDR3 nucleotides are TGTGCCACCAGCAGAGGCGGGCCAGGAGCCCAGCCCCAGCATTTT.

The chain recombines TRBV7-3 with TRBJ2-3, with TRBD2 matching over 7 bases. The CDR3 extends over 14 amino acids. Germline loops: CDR1 SGHTA, CDR2 FQGTGA. The ends lost 4 bases at V and 0 bases at J; junction bases unmatched: 1. The CDR3 coding sequence is TGTGCCAGCAGCTCTAGCGGTAGCACAGATACGCAGTATTTT. Translated: CASSSSGSTDTQYF.

This clonotype was counted between two and nine times. The V and J genes are TRBV19 and TRBJ1-1, with a weak D call TRBD1 (5 bases). Germline loops: CDR1 LNHDA, CDR2 SQIVND (reference sequence). V lost 9 bases and J 1 base, leaving 9 bases between the germline ends. This CDR3 spans 12 amino acids. DNA of the CDR3: TGTGCCAGCAAGGACAAGAACACTGAAGCTTTCTTT. Translation gives CASKDKNTEAFF.

The chain combines TRBV4-2 with TRBJ2-1, with 9 bases aligning to TRBD2. The CDR3 covers 16 residues. Losses at the gene ends were 4 bases for V and 9 bases for J; bases not matched to a gene: 13. Per germline, CDR1 LGHNA and CDR2 YNFKEQ. The CDR3 loop reads CASSPGRASGEGEQFF. The CDR3 bases are TGTGCCAGCAGCCCAGGGCGAGCTAGCGGGGAAGGTGAGCAGTTCTTC.

The chain has TRBV20-1 and TRBJ2-4; 11 nucleotides match TRBD2. Germline trimming cut 0 bases from V and 1 base from J; bases unmatched to any gene: 14. Germline loops: CDR1 DFQATT, CDR2 SNEGSKA (reference sequence). The CDR3 loop spans 20 amino acids. The CDR3 DNA is TGCAGTGCTAGAGATCTCCCTAGCGGGAGGAATAAACTTGCCAAAAACATTCAGTACTTC. Protein: CSARDLPSGRNKLAKNIQYF.

This clonotype was counted at least ten times. This sequence joins TRBV5-1 and TRBJ1-4; D might be TRBD1 (5 bases). The V gene lost 0 bases and the J gene lost 5 bases, with 11 bases spanning the gap. Germline loops: CDR1 SGHRS, CDR2 YFSETQ. The CDR3 spans 15 residues. CDR3 bases: TGCGCCAGCAGCTTGGGAGGGGCAGTCAATGAAAAACTGTTTTTT. Its protein is CASSLGGAVNEKLFF. The full variable domain, in which reference TRBV5-1 and TRBJ1-4 provide the parts outside the CDR3, is KAGVTQTPRYLIKTRGQQVTLSCSPISGHRSVSWYQQTPGQGLQFLFEYFSETQRNKGNFPGRFSGRQFSNSRSEMNVSTLELGDSALYLCASSLGGAVNEKLFFGSGTQLSVL.